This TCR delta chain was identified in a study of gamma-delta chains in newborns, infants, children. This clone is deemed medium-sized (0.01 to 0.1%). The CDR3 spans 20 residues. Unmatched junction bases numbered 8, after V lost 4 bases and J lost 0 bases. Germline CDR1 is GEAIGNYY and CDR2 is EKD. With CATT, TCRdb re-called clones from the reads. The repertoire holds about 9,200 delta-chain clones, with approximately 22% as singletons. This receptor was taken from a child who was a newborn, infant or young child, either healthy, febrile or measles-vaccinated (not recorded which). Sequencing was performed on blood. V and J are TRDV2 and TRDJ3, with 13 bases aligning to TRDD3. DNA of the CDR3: TGTGCCTGTGATGGAGTACTGGGGGATACGGGCTCCTGGGACACCCGACAGATGTTTTTC. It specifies CACDGVLGDTGSWDTRQMFF.